The text below deals with one T cell receptor (beta chain). What this receptor recognizes is not known. Base qualities are not at hand, and no much larger clone is one base apart. CDR1 and CDR2 are drawn from the germline V gene (reference sequence): LGHDT, YNNKEL. CDR3 length: 13 amino acids, cysteine to phenylalanine. Just the 39-base CDR3 DNA is kept, in frame starting at base 1. V is reduced by 2 bases and J by 6 bases, leaving a spacing of 10 bases between them. TCRbeta CDR3 regions were amplified from genomic DNA using the immunoSEQ Assay, a bias-controlled multiplex PCR. As for the original processing: The number of nucleated cells in each sample was estimated by amplification of reference gene primers within the assay. To quantify the absolute abundance of each unique TCRbeta CDR3 rearrangement, sequence reads were collapsed and filtered. For each sample, productive Simpson clonality was calculated by taking the square root of Simpson's diversity index across productive rearrangements. TCRdb took this table from immuneACCESS and kept in-frame rearrangements with V and J called. Such tables lack part of the clones; where checked against another copy, unresolved V genes explain under half of the gap, and the rest is unexplained. Clone size and V and J calls were adopted from that table, with D and trimming inferred from the DNA. Counted in this sample were fewer than 200,000 clones; roughly 80% of them appeared once. Clones ranked in the top ten supply 6.5% to 9.5% of the sample.

These data originate in a study of blood T cell repertoires in COVID-19 (dated by TCRdb to about 2020). Study-level background: Samples from collaborators originated in the United States, Italy and Spain and spanned both the acute and convalescent phases of COVID-19. The material from the prospective study consisted of cDNA or gDNA derived from T cells, B-cell-depleted T cells, or PBMCs. Deeply sampled blood TCRbeta repertoires from subjects exposed to, actively infected with, or recovered from COVID-19 were included in the dataset. The repertoires were released in a freely available public database meant as a resource for research on the immune response to SARS-CoV-2. The samples were drawn from the first 160 participants of the ongoing ImmuneRACE study and from roughly 1,300 subjects provided by 6 global collaborators. Nearly every sample came with metadata listing a de-identified subject ID, COVID-19 status, age in years and sex. HLA class I and class II types, where available, came from metadata supplied by the sample provider rather than from assay-based typing.

One collaborating source in Seattle enrolled patients while the patients were actively infected and followed the patients over time throughout the course of disease. Each collaborating institution followed its own protocols to collect whole blood in K2EDTA tubes. For TCRbeta analysis, collaborators shipped samples as frozen whole blood, isolated PBMCs, or DNA extracted from either of those sample types. What the study reported, not specific to this receptor: Clinical and demographic metadata were provided uncurated, with the amount varying by source and participant.

This chain is built from TRBV3-1 (or the pseudogene TRBV3-2) and TRBJ1-2; TRBD1 might be the D gene, on 6 matching bases. This receptor was obtained from a woman older than 75 with COVID-19, enrolled during active disease. Material for sequencing was peripheral blood. CDR3 sequence: CASSQRTDDGYTF. The nucleotide sequence reads as follows: TGTGCCAGCAGCCAAAGGACAGATGATGGCTACACCTTC.